The 20 T cell receptor beta chains reported below all come from one sample, sequenced in a study of CD8 T cells in ankylosing spondylitis. The study, taken as a whole, reports: Blood of patients with ankylosing spondylitis appeared to be characterized by a TCR beta motif of eight highly homologous variants.

No antigens are known for them. TCRdb reprocessed the 5' RACE reads via MiXCR and lists one record per CDR3 protein. This sample yields around 770,000 distinct CDR3 sequences, of which around 19% are seen a single time; under 20% belongs to the top ten. The specimen was blood, either unsorted or a sorted T cell fraction (not recorded which). Source of these receptors: a male donor with ankylosing spondylitis.

This clonotype has a handful of counts. The chain is built from TRBV3-1 and TRBJ2-4, with 8 bases that match TRBD2. The junction had 7 bases not matched to a gene; V was cut back by 0 bases and J by 9 bases. Looked up from germline, CDR1 is LGHDT and CDR2 is YNNKEL (reference sequence). CDR3 size: 15 residues. The CDR3 DNA is TGTGCCAGCAGCCAAGAGGTCGGGGGGGCCCCCATTCAGTACTTC. It encodes CASSQEVGGAPIQYF.

This clonotype was counted between two and nine times. J is TRBJ2-1 and V is TRBV7-2, with D tentatively TRBD1 (6 bases). CDR3 length: 14 residues. Trimming pared 5 bases from V and 6 bases from J, leaving 14 bases between. CDR1 and CDR2 (germline): SGHTA, FQGNSA. DNA for the CDR3: TGTGCCAGCAGCATTGGACAGCCGATCAATGAGCAGTTCTTC. Protein sequence: CASSIGQPINEQFF.

J is TRBJ2-3 and V is TRBV20-1; D is unclear. V lost 3 bases, J lost 6 bases, and 4 bases lay in between. There are 10 residues in the CDR3. The germline CDR1 and CDR2 sequences are DFQATT and SNEGSKA (reference sequence). The CDR3 sequence is CSASADTQYF. In DNA form, the CDR3 reads TGCAGTGCTAGTGCCGATACGCAGTATTTT.

The chain employs TRBV11-2 and TRBJ2-7, with 9 bases lining up with TRBD1. Germline trimming cut 5 bases from V and 12 bases from J; bases unmatched to any gene: 23. The CDR3 has 17 amino acids. Germline CDR1 reads SGHAT; CDR2 reads FQNNGV. The CDR3 DNA reads as TGTGCCAGCAGCCCCCGGGACAGGGAAATATGGCGGGGGCCCGGGTACTTC. It specifies CASSPRDREIWRGPGYF.

The chain recombines TRBV20-1 with TRBJ2-2; D is possibly TRBD1 or TRBD2 (5 bases each). Germline-derived CDR1 and CDR2 are DFQATT and SNEGSKA (reference sequence). The V end was cut by 4 bases, the J end by 6 bases, with 18 bases between. CDR3 length: 15 amino acids. CDR3 sequence: CSAIRGAIEAGELFF. CDR3 bases: TGCAGTGCTATTCGAGGGGCGATTGAAGCCGGGGAGCTGTTTTTT.

There are a few counts of this clonotype. The chain couples TRBV7-2 to TRBJ2-3; 7 positions agree with TRBD1. Germline V gene sequence: CDR1 SGHTA, CDR2 FQGNSA. V shed 0 bases, J shed 6 bases, and the junction held 6 bases outside the gene matches. CDR3 length: 15 residues. CDR3 protein: CASSLAGGTSDTQYF. The CDR3 bases are TGTGCCAGCAGCTTAGCAGGGGGCACGTCGGATACGCAGTATTTT.

This clonotype was seen a few times. CDR3 residues: CASSQSAVRSGELFF. CDR3 nucleotide sequence: TGTGCCAGCAGCCAGTCGGCGGTGAGGTCCGGGGAGCTGTTTTTT. V usage is TRBV3-1 and J usage is TRBJ2-2; D is unresolved. The germline CDR1 and CDR2 sequences are LGHDT and YNNKEL (reference sequence). This CDR3 spans 15 amino acids. The V and J ends lost 3 bases and 6 bases respectively, with 14 bases between them.

On this clonotype: One end of the junction fails to match germline, which may point to a read error. The genes are TRBV30 and TRBJ2-5; D assignment may be TRBD1 or TRBD2 (5 bases each). Germline CDR1 GTSNPN, CDR2 SVGIG (reference sequence). This CDR3 spans 11 amino acids. In DNA, the CDR3 is TGTGCCGGGTGGGACCAAGGGACCCAGTACTTC. Protein product: CAGWDQGTQYF.

This clonotype has more than one count but fewer than ten. The CDR3 sequence: CASSLGPPIVGGSYNEQFF. Written as DNA, the CDR3 is TGTGCCAGCAGCTTAGGCCCCCCCATTGTGGGGGGCTCCTACAATGAGCAGTTCTTC. V and J are TRBV7-6 and TRBJ2-1, with D maybe TRBD2 (6 bases). The V gene's germline CDR1 is SGHVS and CDR2 FNYEAQ. The CDR3 covers 19 residues. V lost 1 base and J 0 bases, leaving 19 bases between the germline ends. Using reference TRBV7-6 and TRBJ2-1 for the parts outside the CDR3, the full variable domain is GAGVSQSPRYKVTKRGQDVALRCDPISGHVSLYWYRQALGQGPEFLTYFNYEAQQDKSGLPNDRFSAERPEGSISTLTIQRTEQRDSAMYRCASSLGPPIVGGSYNEQFFGPGTRLTVL.

This clonotype was counted only a few times. The V and J genes are TRBV7-9 and TRBJ2-3; 7 bases are a match to TRBD2. The CDR3 totals 16 residues. Germline CDR1 SEHNR, CDR2 FQNEAQ (reference sequence). V lost 3 bases to trimming and J lost 1 base; unmatched junction nucleotides: 7. CDR3 DNA sequence: TGTGCCAGCAGCTTGAAGGCGGGAGCCCGCACAGATACGCAGTATTTT. Translated: CASSLKAGARTDTQYF.

The chain joins TRBV2 to TRBJ2-7; D gene ambiguous. The V and J ends lost 7 bases and 2 bases respectively, with 9 bases between them. The CDR3 sequence is 12 residues long. Germline-derived CDR1 and CDR2 are SNHLY and FYNNEI. The CDR3 DNA reads as TGTGCCAGCATACATAGCACCTACGAGCAGTACTTC. Its translation: CASIHSTYEQYF.

The V and J genes are TRBV5-1 and TRBJ2-2; D ambiguous. CDR1 SGHRS and CDR2 YFSETQ come from the germline V gene. The CDR3 contains 15 residues. Trimming removed 0 bases from V and 6 bases from J, with 12 bases in between. CDR3 nucleotides: TGCGCCAGCAGCTTGGCCGTATTAGCTGCCGGGGAGCTGTTTTTT. This gives the protein CASSLAVLAAGELFF.

The chain has TRBV7-2 and TRBJ2-7; D is uncertain. The CDR3 extends over 15 amino acids. Germline loops: CDR1 SGHTA, CDR2 FQGNSA. With 2 bases removed from V and 2 bases from J, the gap between germline ends came to 13 bases. The CDR3 reads CASSLQAAAAYEQYF. The CDR3 DNA sequence: TGTGCCAGCAGCTTACAGGCGGCGGCCGCCTACGAGCAGTACTTC.

J is TRBJ2-3 and V is TRBV29-1; a possible D gene is TRBD2 (6 bases). V shed 6 bases and J shed 5 bases, with 15 bases lying between them. Germline values: CDR1 SQVTM, CDR2 ANQGSEA. The CDR3 length is 13 residues. The CDR3 is CSVMDAAGDTQYF. CDR3 coding DNA: TGCAGCGTGATGGACGCAGCGGGAGATACGCAGTATTTT.

This clonotype was counted between two and nine times. The chain has TRBV20-1 and TRBJ2-2, with 8 nucleotides matching TRBD2. From germline, CDR1 is DFQATT and CDR2 SNEGSKA (reference sequence). This CDR3 contains 15 residues. Trimming at V came to 3 bases and at J to 0 bases, leaving 3 bases not matched to a gene. In DNA form, the CDR3 reads TGCAGTGCTAGGACGGGACTAGCGAACACCGGGGAGCTGTTTTTT. Translation: CSARTGLANTGELFF.

The chain has TRBV20-1 and TRBJ2-7, with TRBD1 identical over 9 bases. There are 15 residues in the CDR3. The germline V gene has CDR1 DFQATT and CDR2 SNEGSKA (reference sequence). V lost 0 bases and J lost 3; bases outside the gene matches: 6. This CDR3 is CSARDGTGMFYEQYF. DNA for the CDR3: TGCAGTGCTAGAGACGGGACAGGGATGTTCTACGAGCAGTACTTC.

This clonotype was seen more than once but under ten times. J is TRBJ2-3 and V is TRBV4-1; D tentatively fits TRBD1 or TRBD2 (5 bases each). This CDR3 spans 14 amino acids. The V gene's germline CDR1 is MGHRA and CDR2 YSYEKL. The V and J ends lost 7 bases and 2 bases respectively, with 13 bases between them. CDR3 in amino acids: CASTRGPNTDTQYF. Written as DNA, the CDR3 is TGCGCCAGCACCCGGGGACCCAACACAGATACGCAGTATTTT.

J is TRBJ1-5 and V is TRBV28; no reliable D call. Looked up from germline, CDR1 is MDHEN and CDR2 is SYDVKM. Between the trimmed V and J ends, which lost 7 bases and 3 bases, there was a span of 7 bases. The CDR3 spans 12 residues. This CDR3 reads CASTANNQPQHF. The CDR3 DNA reads as TGTGCCAGCACGGCTAACAATCAGCCCCAGCATTTT.

A few counts support this clonotype. The CDR3 region is CASRSAGTGYEQYF. The CDR3 DNA sequence: TGTGCCAGCAGGAGCGCGGGGACTGGTTACGAGCAGTACTTC. The chain carries TRBV12-3 or TRBV12-4 and TRBJ2-7, with D tentatively TRBD2 (6 bases). CDR3 length: 14 amino acids. The V end was cut by 6 bases, the J end by 4 bases, with 16 bases between.

The chain has TRBV25-1 and TRBJ2-7; D might be TRBD2 (6 bases). The CDR3 has 13 amino acids. With 7 bases removed from V and 6 bases from J, the gap between germline ends came to 16 bases. Germline lookup yields CDR1 MGHDK and CDR2 SYGVNS. The CDR3 sequence: CASTFRTIGEQYF. The DNA for the CDR3 is TGTGCCAGCACCTTTAGGACTATCGGCGAGCAGTACTTC.